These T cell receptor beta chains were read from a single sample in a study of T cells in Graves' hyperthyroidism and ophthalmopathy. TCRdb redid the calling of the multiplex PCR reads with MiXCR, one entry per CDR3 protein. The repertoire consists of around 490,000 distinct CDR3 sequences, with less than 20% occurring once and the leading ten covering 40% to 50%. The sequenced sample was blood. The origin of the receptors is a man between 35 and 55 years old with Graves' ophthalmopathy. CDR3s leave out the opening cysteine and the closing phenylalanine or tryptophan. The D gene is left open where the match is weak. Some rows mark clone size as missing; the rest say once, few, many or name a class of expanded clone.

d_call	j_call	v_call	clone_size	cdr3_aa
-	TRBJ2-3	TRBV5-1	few	ASSPIVSTDTQY
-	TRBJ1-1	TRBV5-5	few	ASSQGSSTEAF
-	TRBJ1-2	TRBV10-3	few	AISESEVTYGYT
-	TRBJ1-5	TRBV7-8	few	ASSLGTGSNQPQH
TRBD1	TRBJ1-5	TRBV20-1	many	SATTGENQPQH
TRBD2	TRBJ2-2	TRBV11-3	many	ASSGLGTGELF
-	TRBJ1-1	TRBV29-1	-	SVFPTWTVTEAF
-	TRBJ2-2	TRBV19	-	ASSGKTHTYTGELF
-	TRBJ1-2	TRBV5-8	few	ASSLEVRRNYGYT
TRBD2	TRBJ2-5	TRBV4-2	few	ASSQDLSGRLETQY
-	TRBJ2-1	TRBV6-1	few	ASRRWGTTNEQF
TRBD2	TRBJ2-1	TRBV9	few	ASSVRGSVANEQF
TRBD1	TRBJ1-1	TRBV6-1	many	ASTAQGASNTEAF
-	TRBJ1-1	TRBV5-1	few	ASSSLRGGDTEAF
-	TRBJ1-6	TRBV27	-	ASSFGRNSYNSPLH
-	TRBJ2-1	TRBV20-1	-	SATGVYYNEQF
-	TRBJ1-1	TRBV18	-	ASPPAGGLNTEAF
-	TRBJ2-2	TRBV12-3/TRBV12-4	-	ASSLMRAGELF
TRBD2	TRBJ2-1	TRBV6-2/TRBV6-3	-	ASRTTSGRGRSYNEQF
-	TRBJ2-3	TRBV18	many	ASSRDHGTDTQY
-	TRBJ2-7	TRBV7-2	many	ASSLLGGDTYEQY
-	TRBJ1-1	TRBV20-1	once	SASTGGMAGAF
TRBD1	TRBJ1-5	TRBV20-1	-	GARPGDRYNVRQPQH
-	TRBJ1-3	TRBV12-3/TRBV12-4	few	ASSPIQGGGNTIY
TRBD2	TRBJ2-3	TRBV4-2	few	ASSGSGGTDTQY
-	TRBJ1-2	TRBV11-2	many	ASSLDRSGYT
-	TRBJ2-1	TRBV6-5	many	ASSYRLVGTNEQF
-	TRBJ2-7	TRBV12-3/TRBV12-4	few	ASSRTRRDEQY
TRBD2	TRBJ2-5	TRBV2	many	ASNPLAGARQTQY
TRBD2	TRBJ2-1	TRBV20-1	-	SASRGLAGNNEQL
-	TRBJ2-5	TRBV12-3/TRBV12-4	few	ASSILSRAETQY
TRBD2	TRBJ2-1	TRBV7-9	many	ASSSSSGGLNEQF
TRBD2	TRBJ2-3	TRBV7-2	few	ASSIGGGRTDTQY
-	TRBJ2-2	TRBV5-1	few	ASSPYGSGADRLNTGELF
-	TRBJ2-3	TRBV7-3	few	ASSQSPPWAGGVDTQY
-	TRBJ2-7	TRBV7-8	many	ASSPRQVSYEQY
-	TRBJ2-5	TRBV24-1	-	ATSDSGTQETQY
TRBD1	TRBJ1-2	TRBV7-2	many	ASSPPDRINYGYT
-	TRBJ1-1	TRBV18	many	ASSPSENTEAF
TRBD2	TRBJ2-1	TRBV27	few	ASSPGLAGGEQF
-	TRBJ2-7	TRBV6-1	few	ASSERAGQDEQY
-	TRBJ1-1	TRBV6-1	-	ASSEAFGVNTEAL
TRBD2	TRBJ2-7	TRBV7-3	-	ASSQYHSGRDEQY
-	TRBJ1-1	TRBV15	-	ATADNRVRGHEAF
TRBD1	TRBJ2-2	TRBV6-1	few	ASSGDRGGTGELF
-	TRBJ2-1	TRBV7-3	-	ASSPKGNPLGNEQF
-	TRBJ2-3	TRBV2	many	ASSVPDTQY